This T cell receptor beta chain was profiled in a study of T-cell memory formation after mild COVID-19. One entry per CDR3 protein results from TCRdb running MiXCR on the 5' RACE reads. Altogether about 560,000 distinct CDR3 sequences are present, roughly a fifth being singletons, with the ten largest covering approximately 8.4%. The table lists this clonotype with a few counts. Trimming left V 3 bases short and J 7 bases short, with 10 bases between. The germline gives CDR1 ENHRY, CDR2 SYGVKD. CDR3 length equals 13 residues. Sequencing used PBMCs or a T cell subset sorted from them (not recorded which). The rearrangement uses TRBV10-3 and TRBJ2-1; maybe TRBD1 (6 bases). The sequence derives from an adult woman who had mild COVID-19 (a few samples of this study predate the infection). Cell type and time point are not known. The CDR3 DNA is TGTGCCATCAGTGACAGGGGAAGTAATGAGCAGTTCTTC. It specifies CAISDRGSNEQFF.